Detailed here is one T cell receptor (beta chain). Antigen specificity is unknown. Assay: immunoSEQ multiplex PCR; the TCRdb copy retains only in-frame clones and omits some. The data show around 37,000 clones, about 95% seen once. This sample stems from a study of T cell clonotyping in hematopoietic cell transplantation. Study-wide points: Broader posttransplant TCR repertoire diversity was predicted by graft donor and pretransplant recipient Inverse Simpson Index values. At the given depth, recipient repertoires were over 95% de novo clonotypes. After transplant, recipient diversity fell while pathologically expanded clonotypes grew through day 180. Cells were unsorted, so CD4 and CD8 contributions were not separated.

J lost 5 bases, V lost 1 base, and 12 bases had no gene match. This CDR3 has 17 amino acids. In germline, CDR1 is MDHEN, CDR2 SYDVKM. Sequenced material: peripheral blood mononuclear cells. This chain joins TRBV28 and TRBJ2-7; 9 bases are a match to TRBD1. The TCR was taken from a man aged 25 to 40 in good health. Some clones in this sample may be carry-over from other donors' samples. Here the CDR3 reads CASSLYAPRDRVNEQYF. The DNA of the CDR3 is TGTGCCAGCAGTTTATATGCCCCCCGGGACAGGGTAAACGAGCAGTACTTC.